This TCR beta chain comes out of a study of T-cell reconstitution after alpha-beta-depleted transplantation in children. Study-wide results and limits: Alpha-beta T cells about two months after transplant reportedly derived from several hundred expanded graft clones.

This clonotype was recorded many times. Its matching antigen is unknown. The TCRbeta library was prepared with unique molecular identifiers. Each CDR3 protein gets one entry after TCRdb re-called the PCR reads with MiXCR. The sample has roughly 30,000 distinct CDR3 sequences, 6.4% seen once. This CDR3 comprises 12 residues. From germline, CDR1 is LNHDA and CDR2 SQIVND (reference sequence). The V gene lost 5 bases and the J gene lost 6 bases, with 7 bases spanning the gap. The sequence was collected from a child younger than two who had a stem cell transplant for acute myeloid leukemia, so the T cells may come from the graft donor. The V and J genes are TRBV19 and TRBJ2-2; D is uncertain. Specimen: peripheral blood, collected 60 days after TCRalphabeta/CD19-depleted stem cell transplant. This chain's CDR3 is CASSFPAGELFF. CDR3 coding DNA: TGTGCCAGTAGTTTCCCCGCCGGGGAGCTGTTTTTT.